Shown below are 30 T cell receptor beta chains from a single sample sequenced in a study of cytotoxic CD8 clonotypes in ibrutinib-treated CLL. The data were produced by immunoSEQ multiplex PCR, yet TCRdb's version contains in-frame clones alone and is incomplete. The sample shows some 130,000 clones, around 84% of them seen only once. Sequencing was performed on PBMCs, taken after 24 months of ibrutinib treatment. Every receptor here comes from a human donor with chronic lymphocytic leukemia.

The chain is built from TRBV18 and TRBJ1-5; D is unclear. Trimming left V 2 bases short and J 1 base short, with 6 bases between. Germline CDR1 KGHSH, CDR2 LQKENI. The CDR3 totals 14 residues. The CDR3 here is CASSPAGSNQPQHF. The DNA for the CDR3 is TGTGCCAGCTCACCAGCCGGGAGCAATCAGCCCCAGCATTTT.

The chain employs TRBV4-3 and TRBJ1-2; D gene unclear. Germline V lookup: CDR1 LGHNA, CDR2 YSLEER. Between the trimmed V and J ends, which lost 0 bases and 6 bases, there was a span of 17 bases. CDR3 size: 16 residues. The CDR3 loop reads CASSQDLLPVQDGYTF. In DNA form, the CDR3 reads TGCGCCAGCAGCCAAGATCTACTGCCGGTTCAGGATGGCTACACCTTC.

This sequence joins TRBV2 and TRBJ1-4; D not resolved. The CDR3 is 14 residues long. Trimming cost V 4 bases and J 7 bases, with 13 bases left between them. The germline CDR1 and CDR2 sequences are SNHLY and FYNNEI. CDR3 loop: CASSVSRWVEKLFF. In nucleotides, the CDR3 is TGTGCCAGCAGTGTCAGCCGGTGGGTTGAAAAACTGTTTTTT.

The chain recombines TRBV7-6 with TRBJ2-2, with 10 bases identical to TRBD1. Germline V gene lookup returns CDR1 SGHVS and CDR2 FNYEAQ. With 4 bases clipped from V and 0 bases from J, the junction kept 5 bases outside the gene matches. The CDR3 extends over 17 amino acids. CDR3 sequence reads: CASSSDRGTANTGELFF. The CDR3 nucleotides read TGTGCCAGCAGCTCGGACAGGGGGACGGCGAACACCGGGGAGCTGTTTTTT. The full variable domain, in which reference TRBV7-6 and TRBJ2-2 provide the parts outside the CDR3, is GAGVSQSPRYKVTKRGQDVALRCDPISGHVSLYWYRQALGQGPEFLTYFNYEAQQDKSGLPNDRFSAERPEGSISTLTIQRTEQRDSAMYRCASSSDRGTANTGELFFGEGSRLTVL.

This clone has only one observation. V usage is TRBV11-2 and J usage is TRBJ1-1, with 8 bases lining up with TRBD1. The CDR3 runs 15 residues. The germline V gene encodes CDR1 SGHAT and CDR2 FQNNGV. The V segment lost 5 bases and the J segment 1 base; nucleotides outside the gene matches: 6. The CDR3 nucleotides are TGTGCCAGCAGCCTAAGAGGGACAGGGAACACTGAAGCTTTCTTT. This sequence encodes CASSLRGTGNTEAFF.

The J gene is TRBJ2-1, the V gene TRBV29-1, with 7 bases identical to TRBD2. Unmatched junction bases numbered 13, after V lost 8 bases and J lost 6 bases. Germline values: CDR1 SQVTM, CDR2 ANQGSEA. The CDR3 totals 14 residues. This CDR3 is CSSRARGGTNEQFF. In DNA, the CDR3 is TGCAGCAGCCGGGCGCGGGGAGGGACCAATGAGCAGTTCTTC.

The CDR3 DNA is TGTGCCAGCAGCACAGGGGGCAACACTGAAGCTTTCTTT. This gives the protein CASSTGGNTEAFF. The chain joins TRBV6-5 to TRBJ1-1, with TRBD1 matching 9 bases. The trim removed 6 bases at V and 2 bases at J, leaving 1 base unmatched. The CDR3 totals 13 residues. The germline V gene has CDR1 MNHEY and CDR2 SVGAGI.

The gene calls are TRBV5-4 and TRBJ2-1; 7 nucleotides match TRBD1. V shed 6 bases, J shed 0 bases, and the junction held 18 bases outside the gene matches. The CDR3 has 19 residues. CDR1 is SGHNT and CDR2 is YYREEE in the germline V gene (reference sequence). CDR3 sequence: CASTSPPGQRPSSYNEQFF. The CDR3 DNA is TGTGCCAGCACCTCCCCCCCGGGACAGCGTCCTAGCTCCTACAATGAGCAGTTCTTC. Complete variable domain (other parts from reference TRBV5-4 and TRBJ2-1): ETGVTQSPTHLIKTRGQQVTLRCSSQSGHNTVSWYQQALGQGPQFIFQYYREEENGRGNFPPRFSGLQFPNYSSELNVNALELDDSALYLCASTSPPGQRPSSYNEQFFGPGTRLTVL.

CDR3 residues: CASRSQGVYGYTF. The CDR3 nucleotides read TGTGCCAGTAGGTCACAGGGTGTCTATGGCTACACCTTC. This rearrangement joins TRBV19 to TRBJ1-2, with a weak D call TRBD1 (6 bases). Looked up from germline, CDR1 is LNHDA and CDR2 is SQIVND (reference sequence). V gave up 6 bases and J gave up 4 bases, with 12 bases separating them. This CDR3 is 13 amino acids long.

The chain is built from TRBV10-1 and TRBJ1-1; D possibly corresponds to TRBD1 (5 bases). Germline loops: CDR1 WNHNN, CDR2 SYGVQD (reference sequence). V lost 0 bases to trimming and J lost 2 bases, with 10 bases between them. CDR3 length equals 15 residues. The CDR3 is CASSESGVGNTEAFF. The DNA for the CDR3 is TGCGCCAGCAGTGAGTCGGGGGTGGGCAACACTGAAGCTTTCTTT.

This chain uses TRBV9 with TRBJ2-1, with TRBD2 matching over 9 bases. This CDR3 has 16 amino acids. With V trimmed by 4 bases and J by 2 bases, 7 bases remained unmatched. Per the germline V gene, CDR1 is SGDLS and CDR2 is YYNGEE. The CDR3 loop reads CASSPSRTSAYNEQFF. The CDR3 coding sequence is TGTGCCAGCAGCCCATCTCGGACTAGCGCCTACAATGAGCAGTTCTTC.

The chain joins TRBV5-1 to TRBJ1-1; D call uncertain. Germline V gene lookup returns CDR1 SGHRS and CDR2 YFSETQ. The V gene lost 0 bases and the J gene lost 7 bases, with 10 bases spanning the gap. This CDR3 is built from 13 residues. DNA for the CDR3: TGCGCCAGCAGCTTGGTCCCGGGGAGTGAAGCTTTCTTT. The encoded protein is CASSLVPGSEAFF.

This clone has just a few counts. The rearrangement links TRBV2 to TRBJ1-6, with D unclear. CDR1 and CDR2 from the germline V gene are SNHLY and FYNNEI. This CDR3 has 15 residues. Trimming took 4 bases from V and 1 from J, leaving 8 bases between them. The CDR3 sequence: CASSGEGSYNSPLHF. The CDR3 region has the DNA TGTGCCAGCAGTGGTGAAGGGTCCTATAATTCACCCCTCCACTTT.

A few counts support this clone. Other DNA sequences of this sample code for an identical CDR3. V is TRBV4-3 and J is TRBJ2-7; 7 nucleotides line up with TRBD1. V dropped 1 base and J dropped 3; count of bases not matched to a gene: 3. Looked up from germline, CDR1 is LGHNA and CDR2 is YSLEER. The CDR3 sequence is 14 residues long. The CDR3 DNA follows: TGCGCCAGCAGCCAAGGGGCAGGGGGCTACGAGCAGTACTTC. This gives the protein CASSQGAGGYEQYF.

The chain links TRBV10-3 to TRBJ1-1; D is possibly TRBD1 (5 bases). V lost 3 bases and J lost 3, with 17 bases in between. From germline, CDR1 is ENHRY and CDR2 SYGVKD. The length of the CDR3 is 16 residues. The CDR3 coding sequence is TGTGCCATCAGTGACGGGATGCGGGGGTTGGACACTGAAGCTTTCTTT. This sequence encodes CAISDGMRGLDTEAFF.

The chain recombines TRBV7-9 with TRBJ1-2, with 7 bases lining up with TRBD1. The CDR3 has 16 residues. V was pared by 5 bases and J by 4 bases, with 13 bases of the junction left unmatched. Germline V gene lookup returns CDR1 SEHNR and CDR2 FQNEAQ (reference sequence). CDR3 nucleotides: TGTGCCAGCAGCCCACCGCAGGGGGGCGACTCCTATGGCTACACCTTC. As protein: CASSPPQGGDSYGYTF.

The J gene is TRBJ2-3, the V gene TRBV5-1, with 9 bases lining up with TRBD2. V dropped 5 bases and J dropped 3; count of bases not matched to a gene: 7. This CDR3 has 15 residues. Germline V gives CDR1 SGHRS, CDR2 YFSETQ. CDR3 amino acids: CASRGGGAVTDTQYF. DNA for the CDR3: TGCGCCAGCAGGGGCGGGGGGGCCGTGACAGATACGCAGTATTTT.

This chain uses TRBV7-2 with TRBJ1-1, with TRBD1 matching over 7 bases. The CDR3 totals 15 residues. V trimming: 4 bases; J trimming: 3 bases; junction bases outside the gene matches: 8. Per germline, CDR1 SGHTA and CDR2 FQGNSA. The CDR3 is CASSSYTGVDTEAFF. DNA for the CDR3: TGTGCCAGCAGCTCCTATACAGGGGTGGACACTGAAGCTTTCTTT.

The J gene is TRBJ2-3, the V gene TRBV19; 7 nucleotides match TRBD1. CDR1 and CDR2 (germline): LNHDA, SQIVND (reference sequence). This CDR3 contains 15 residues. V was clipped by 4 bases and J by 3 bases; unmatched bases: 7. The CDR3 DNA is TGTGCCAGTAGTACCGACAGGGAAGGGACAGATACGCAGTATTTT. The encoded protein is CASSTDREGTDTQYF.

The chain is built from TRBV5-1 and TRBJ2-5; D remains unclear. The CDR3 consists of 13 residues. Germline lookup yields CDR1 SGHRS and CDR2 YFSETQ. V was cut by 4 bases and J by 2 bases, with 9 bases left in between. The CDR3: CASSTETQETQYF. CDR3 coding DNA: TGCGCCAGCAGCACCGAGACTCAAGAGACCCAGTACTTC.

The chain joins TRBV21-1 to TRBJ2-7; the table gives TRBD1 as D, unverified against the DNA. TRBV21-1 is designated a pseudogene. The CDR3 loop spans 16 amino acids. CDR3 residues: CASSPPGTDHSYEQYF. The CDR3 DNA is TGTGCCAGCAGCCCACCCGGGACAGACCACTCCTACGAGCAGTACTTC.

This clone appeared once. V is TRBV11-2 and J is TRBJ2-5; a possible D gene is TRBD2 (5 bases). CDR3 size: 16 residues. Trimming took 0 bases from V and 2 from J, leaving 13 bases between them. CDR1 and CDR2 (germline): SGHAT, FQNNGV. The chain's CDR3 is CASSLDLTRPQETQYF. In DNA, the CDR3 is TGTGCCAGCAGCTTAGATTTAACTAGACCGCAAGAGACCCAGTACTTC.

The chain recombines TRBV11-1 with TRBJ2-5; 7 bases agree with TRBD1. The CDR3 totals 14 residues. J lost 5 bases, V lost 5 bases, and 8 bases had no gene match. Per germline, CDR1 SGHAT and CDR2 FQDESV (reference sequence). The CDR3 loop is CASSGDRVQETQYF. CDR3 bases: TGTGCCAGCAGCGGTGACAGGGTCCAGGAGACCCAGTACTTC.

Only a few counts were recorded for this clone. The chain recombines TRBV29-1 with TRBJ1-1, with D perhaps matching TRBD1 (5 bases). This CDR3 spans 15 amino acids. Germline V gives CDR1 SQVTM, CDR2 ANQGSEA. Trimming cost V 4 bases and J 1 base, with 16 bases left between them. The CDR3 here is CSVVYGGSANTEAFF. The DNA for the CDR3 is TGCAGCGTTGTTTACGGGGGAAGTGCGAACACTGAAGCTTTCTTT.

This clone was seen a single time. V gene TRBV18 combines with J gene TRBJ1-4; weak D call: TRBD1 (6 bases). The CDR3 sequence is 14 residues long. V lost 2 bases to trimming and J lost 8 bases, with 12 bases between them. Germline lookup yields CDR1 KGHSH and CDR2 LQKENI. CDR3 sequence: CASSPGTSLEKLFF. CDR3 DNA sequence: TGTGCCAGCTCACCAGGGACATCTCTCGAAAAACTGTTTTTT.

The V call is TRBV28, the J call TRBJ2-2; unclear D gene. This CDR3 is 12 amino acids long. V dropped 1 base and J dropped 6 bases, with 3 bases sitting between them. The germline gives CDR1 MDHEN, CDR2 SYDVKM. CDR3 DNA sequence: TGTGCCAGCAGTTTATTGTCCGGGGAGCTGTTTTTT. Translation gives CASSLLSGELFF.

The chain uses TRBV19 and TRBJ1-5; TRBD1 matches at 8 bases. The V gene's germline CDR1 is LNHDA and CDR2 SQIVND (reference sequence). The CDR3 is made up of 17 amino acids. The DNA of the CDR3 is TGTGCTACCCGAGGGTGGGGACAGGATGGTAGCAATCAGCCCCAGCATTTT. It encodes CATRGWGQDGSNQPQHF.

The V call is TRBV7-2, the J call TRBJ2-7, with D unclear. The germline V and J ends were trimmed by 6 bases and 1 base, with 10 bases remaining between them. The CDR3 is 13 amino acids. The germline V gene has CDR1 SGHTA and CDR2 FQGNSA. The DNA of the CDR3 is TGTGCCAGCAGACCGGACGGTTCCTACGAGCAGTACTTC. This sequence encodes CASRPDGSYEQYF.

The chain recombines TRBV5-6 with TRBJ1-1; 8 bases line up with TRBD1. V lost 4 bases to trimming and J lost 11 bases; unmatched junction nucleotides: 16. Germline V gene data show CDR1 as SGHDT and CDR2 as YYEEEE. This CDR3 comprises 15 residues. CDR3 bases: TGTGCCAGCAGCCATGGACAGGGTCGTTTAACAGATGCTTTCTTT. Translation gives CASSHGQGRLTDAFF. Together with reference TRBV5-6 and TRBJ1-1, the CDR3 gives the full variable domain: DAGVTQSPTHLIKTRGQQVTLRCSPKSGHDTVSWYQQALGQGPQFIFQYYEEEERQRGNFPDRFSGHQFPNYSSELNVNALLLGDSALYLCASSHGQGRLTDAFFGQGTRLTVV.

This chain uses TRBV7-2 with TRBJ1-1; D remains ambiguous. The ends were cut back, 5 bases at V and 5 bases at J, with 12 bases in the middle. CDR1 SGHTA and CDR2 FQGNSA come from the germline V gene. There are 13 residues in the CDR3. The CDR3 loop is CASSLGSVTEAFF. For the CDR3, the DNA is TGTGCCAGCAGCCTCGGATCGGTTACTGAAGCTTTCTTT. Complete variable domain (other parts from reference TRBV7-2 and TRBJ1-1): GAGVSQSPSNKVTEKGKDVELRCDPISGHTALYWYRQSLGQGLEFLIYFQGNSAPDKSGLPSDRFSAERTGGSVSTLTIQRTQQEDSAVYLCASSLGSVTEAFFGQGTRLTVV.